This TCR beta chain was identified during a study of breast tumors, draining lymph nodes, adjacent tissues. Regarding the study as a whole: Compared with basal-like, luminal-like tumors shared significantly more repertoire with nontumor tissue. Tumors had less TCR diversity than lymph nodes, more than nontumor tissue.

Samples came from axillary lymph nodes draining the breast cancer. In regard to this clonotype: Its specificity is unknown.

Germline CDR1 and CDR2: LNHNV and YYDKDF (reference sequence). The CDR3 has 13 amino acids. The V end lost 0 bases, the J end lost 11 bases, and 12 bases lay between the germline ends. TCRdb re-called the multiplex PCR reads through MiXCR, storing one row per CDR3 protein. The data show about 300,000 distinct CDR3 sequences, around 30% seen once. The receptor was derived from a female donor with breast cancer. Some clones in this sample may be carry-over from other donors' samples. Sequenced input: axillary lymph node tissue. The V call is TRBV15, the J call TRBJ2-3; D uncertain. CDR3 residues: CATSRDPRYEQYF. CDR3 in DNA: TGTGCCACCAGCAGAGATCCCAGATATGAGCAGTATTTT.